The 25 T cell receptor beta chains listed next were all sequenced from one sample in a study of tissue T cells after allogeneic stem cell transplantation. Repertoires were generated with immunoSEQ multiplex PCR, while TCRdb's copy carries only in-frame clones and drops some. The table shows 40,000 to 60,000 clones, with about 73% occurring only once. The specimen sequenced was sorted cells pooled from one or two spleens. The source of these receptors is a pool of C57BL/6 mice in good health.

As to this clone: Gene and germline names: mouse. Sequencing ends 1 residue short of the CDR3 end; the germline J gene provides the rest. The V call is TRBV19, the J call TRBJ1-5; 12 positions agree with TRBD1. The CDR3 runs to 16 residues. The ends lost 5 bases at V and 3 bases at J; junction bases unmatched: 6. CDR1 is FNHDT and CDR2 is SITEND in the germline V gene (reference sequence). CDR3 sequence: CASRPGQGAGNQAPLF. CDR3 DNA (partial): TGTGCCAGCAGGCCGGGACAGGGGGCTGGCAACCAGGCTCCGCTT.

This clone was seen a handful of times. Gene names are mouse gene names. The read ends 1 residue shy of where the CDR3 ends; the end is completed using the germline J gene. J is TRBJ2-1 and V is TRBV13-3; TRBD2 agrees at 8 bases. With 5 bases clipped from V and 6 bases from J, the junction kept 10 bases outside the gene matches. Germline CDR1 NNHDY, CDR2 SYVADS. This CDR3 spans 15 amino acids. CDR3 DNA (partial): TGTGCCAGCAGCGATACTGGGGGCCGGGGTGCTGAGCAGTTC. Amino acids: CASSDTGGRGAEQF. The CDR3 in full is CASSDTGGRGAEQFF.

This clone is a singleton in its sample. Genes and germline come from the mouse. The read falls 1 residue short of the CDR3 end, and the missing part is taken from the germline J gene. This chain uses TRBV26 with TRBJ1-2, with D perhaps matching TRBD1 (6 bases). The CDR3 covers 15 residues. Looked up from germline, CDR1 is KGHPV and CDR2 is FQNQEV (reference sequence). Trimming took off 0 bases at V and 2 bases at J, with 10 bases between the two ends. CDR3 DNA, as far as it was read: TGTGCCAGCAGTCTGTCTAGGGGGATGAACTCCGACTACACC. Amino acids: CASSLSRGMNSDYT. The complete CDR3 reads CASSLSRGMNSDYTF. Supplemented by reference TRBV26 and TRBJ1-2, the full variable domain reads NSKVIQTPRYLVKGQGQKAKMRCIPEKGHPVVFWYQQNKNNEFKFLINFQNQEVLQQIDMTEKRFSAECPSNSPCSLEIQSSEAGDSALYLCASSLSRGMNSDYTFGSGTRLLVI.

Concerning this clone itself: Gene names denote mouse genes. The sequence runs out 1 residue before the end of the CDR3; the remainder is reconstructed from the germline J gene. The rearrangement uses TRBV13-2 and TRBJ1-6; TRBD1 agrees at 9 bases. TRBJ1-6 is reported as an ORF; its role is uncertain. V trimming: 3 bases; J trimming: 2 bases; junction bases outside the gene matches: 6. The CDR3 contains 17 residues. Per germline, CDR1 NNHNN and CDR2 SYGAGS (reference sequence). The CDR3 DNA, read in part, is TGTGCCAGCGGTGGAGGGACAGGGAGGACCTATAATTCGCCCCTCTAC. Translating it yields CASGGGTGRTYNSPLY. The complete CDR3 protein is CASGGGTGRTYNSPLYF.

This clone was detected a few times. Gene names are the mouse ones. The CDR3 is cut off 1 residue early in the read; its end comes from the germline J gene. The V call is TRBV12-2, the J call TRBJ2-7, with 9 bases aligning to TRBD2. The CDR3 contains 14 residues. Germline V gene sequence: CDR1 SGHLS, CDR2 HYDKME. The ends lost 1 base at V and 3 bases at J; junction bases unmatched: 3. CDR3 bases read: TGTGCCAGCTCTCTTGGGGACTGGGACTATGAACAGTAC. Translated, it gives CASSLGDWDYEQY. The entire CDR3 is CASSLGDWDYEQYF.

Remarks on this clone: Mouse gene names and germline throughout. The sequenced CDR3 bases are TGTGCCAGCAGTCCCCGGACAGTCGGGCAGCTCTAC. Its translation: CASSPRTVGQLY. The entire CDR3 is CASSPRTVGQLYF. This chain uses TRBV19 with TRBJ2-2; D perhaps matches TRBD1 (6 bases). The read comes to an end 1 residue before the CDR3 does, leaving the germline J gene to fill in the end. V gave up 4 bases and J gave up 7 bases, with 11 bases separating them. This CDR3 comprises 13 residues. The germline V gene has CDR1 FNHDT and CDR2 SITEND (reference sequence).

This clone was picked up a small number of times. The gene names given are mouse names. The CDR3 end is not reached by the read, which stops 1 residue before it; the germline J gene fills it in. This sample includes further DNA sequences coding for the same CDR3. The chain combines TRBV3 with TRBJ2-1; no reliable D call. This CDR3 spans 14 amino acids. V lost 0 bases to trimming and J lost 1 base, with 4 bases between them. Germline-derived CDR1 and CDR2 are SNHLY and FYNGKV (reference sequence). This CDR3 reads CASSLAGNYAEQFF. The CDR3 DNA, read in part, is TGTGCCAGCAGCTTAGCAGGGAACTATGCTGAGCAGTTC. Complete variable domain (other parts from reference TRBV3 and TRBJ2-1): GPKVLQIPSHQIIDMGQMVTLNCDPVSNHLYFYWYKQILGQQMEFLVNFYNGKVMEKSKLFKDQFSVERPDGSYFTLKIQPTALEDSAVYFCASSLAGNYAEQFFGPGTRLTVL.

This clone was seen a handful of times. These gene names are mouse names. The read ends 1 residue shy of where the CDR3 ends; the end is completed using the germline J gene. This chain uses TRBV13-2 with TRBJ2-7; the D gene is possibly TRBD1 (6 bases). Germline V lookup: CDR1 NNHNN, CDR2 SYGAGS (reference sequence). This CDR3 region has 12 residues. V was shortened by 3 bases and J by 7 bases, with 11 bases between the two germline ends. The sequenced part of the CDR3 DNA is TGTGCCAGCGGTGGTACAGGGAGGGAACAGTAC. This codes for CASGGTGREQY. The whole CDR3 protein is CASGGTGREQYF.

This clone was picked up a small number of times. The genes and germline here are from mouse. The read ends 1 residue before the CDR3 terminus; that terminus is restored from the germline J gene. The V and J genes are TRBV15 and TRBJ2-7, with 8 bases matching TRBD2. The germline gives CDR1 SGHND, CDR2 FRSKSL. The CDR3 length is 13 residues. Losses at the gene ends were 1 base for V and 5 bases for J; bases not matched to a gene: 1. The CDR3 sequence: CASSLELGDEQYF. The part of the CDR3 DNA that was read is TGTGCCAGCAGTTTAGAACTGGGGGATGAACAGTAC.

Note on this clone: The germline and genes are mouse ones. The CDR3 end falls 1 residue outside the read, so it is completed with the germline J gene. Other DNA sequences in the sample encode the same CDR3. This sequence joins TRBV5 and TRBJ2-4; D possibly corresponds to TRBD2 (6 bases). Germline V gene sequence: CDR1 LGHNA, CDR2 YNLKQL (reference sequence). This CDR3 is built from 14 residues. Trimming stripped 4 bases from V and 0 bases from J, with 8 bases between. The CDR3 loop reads CASSPLGSQNTLYF. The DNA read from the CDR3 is TGTGCCAGCAGCCCTCTGGGGAGTCAAAACACCTTGTAC.

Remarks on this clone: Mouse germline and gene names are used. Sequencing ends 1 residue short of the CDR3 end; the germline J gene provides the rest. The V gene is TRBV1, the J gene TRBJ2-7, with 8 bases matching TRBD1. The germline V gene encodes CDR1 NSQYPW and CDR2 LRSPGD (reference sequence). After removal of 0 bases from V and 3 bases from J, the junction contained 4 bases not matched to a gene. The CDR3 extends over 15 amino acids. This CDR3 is CTCSADGTGLYEQYF. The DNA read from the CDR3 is TGCACCTGCAGTGCAGATGGGACAGGCCTCTATGAACAGTAC. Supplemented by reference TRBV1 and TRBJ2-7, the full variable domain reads VTLLEQNPRWRLVPRGQAVNLRCILKNSQYPWMSWYQQDLQKQLQWLFTLRSPGDKEVKSLPGADYLATRVTDTELRLQVANMSQGRTLYCTCSADGTGLYEQYFGPGTRLTVL.

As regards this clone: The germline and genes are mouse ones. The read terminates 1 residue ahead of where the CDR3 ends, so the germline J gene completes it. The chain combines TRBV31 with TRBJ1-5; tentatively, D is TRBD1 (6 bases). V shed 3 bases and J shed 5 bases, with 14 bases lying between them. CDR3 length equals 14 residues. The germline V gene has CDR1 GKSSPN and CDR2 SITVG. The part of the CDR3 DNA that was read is TGTGCCTGGAGCCGCCGGGACAAAGACCAGGCTCCGCTT. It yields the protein CAWSRRDKDQAPL. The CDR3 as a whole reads CAWSRRDKDQAPLF.

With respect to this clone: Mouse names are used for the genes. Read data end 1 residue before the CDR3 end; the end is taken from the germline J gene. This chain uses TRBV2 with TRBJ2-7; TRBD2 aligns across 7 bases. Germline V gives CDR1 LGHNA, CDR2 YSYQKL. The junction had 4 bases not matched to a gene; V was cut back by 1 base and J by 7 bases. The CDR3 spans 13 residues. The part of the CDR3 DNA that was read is TGTGCCAGCAGCCAAGTATCTGGGGGAGAACAGTAC. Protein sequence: CASSQVSGGEQY. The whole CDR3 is CASSQVSGGEQYF.

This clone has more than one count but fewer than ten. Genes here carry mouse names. The CDR3 protein is CASGDGSASNERLFF. The part of the CDR3 DNA that was read is TGTGCCAGCGGTGATGGGTCGGCTTCCAACGAAAGATTATTT. The V gene is TRBV13-2, the J gene TRBJ1-4; D is uncertain. The observed sequence ends 1 residue before the CDR3 terminus, with the missing tail filled in from the germline J gene. V was shortened by 0 bases and J by 1 base, with 7 bases between the two germline ends. In germline, CDR1 is NNHNN, CDR2 SYGAGS (reference sequence). The CDR3 is 15 amino acids.

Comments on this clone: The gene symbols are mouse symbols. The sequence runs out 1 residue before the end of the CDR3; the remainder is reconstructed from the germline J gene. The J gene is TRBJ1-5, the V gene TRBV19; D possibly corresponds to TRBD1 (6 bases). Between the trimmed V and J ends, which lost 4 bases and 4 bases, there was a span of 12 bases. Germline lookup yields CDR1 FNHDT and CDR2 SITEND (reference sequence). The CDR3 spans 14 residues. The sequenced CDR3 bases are TGTGCCAGCAGTCCCGGGACAACAAACCAGGCTCCGCTT. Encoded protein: CASSPGTTNQAPL. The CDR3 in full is CASSPGTTNQAPLF.

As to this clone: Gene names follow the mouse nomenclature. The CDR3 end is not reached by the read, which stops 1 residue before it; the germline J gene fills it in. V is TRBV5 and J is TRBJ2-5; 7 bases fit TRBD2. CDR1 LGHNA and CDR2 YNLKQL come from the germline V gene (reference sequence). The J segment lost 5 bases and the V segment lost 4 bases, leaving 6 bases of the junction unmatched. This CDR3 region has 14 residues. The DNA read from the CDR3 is TGTGCCAGCAGCCCTCGGGGGGGGAGAGACACCCAGTAC. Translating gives CASSPRGGRDTQY. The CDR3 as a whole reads CASSPRGGRDTQYF.

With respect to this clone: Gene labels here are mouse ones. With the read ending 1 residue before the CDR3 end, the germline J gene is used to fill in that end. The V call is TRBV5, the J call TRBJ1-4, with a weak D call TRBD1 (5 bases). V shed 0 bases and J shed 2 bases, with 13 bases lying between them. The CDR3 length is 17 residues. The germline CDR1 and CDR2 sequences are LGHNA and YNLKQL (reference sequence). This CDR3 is CASSQDRGRGSNERLFF. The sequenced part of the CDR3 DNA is TGTGCCAGCAGCCAAGATCGGGGGAGAGGCTCCAACGAAAGATTATTT.

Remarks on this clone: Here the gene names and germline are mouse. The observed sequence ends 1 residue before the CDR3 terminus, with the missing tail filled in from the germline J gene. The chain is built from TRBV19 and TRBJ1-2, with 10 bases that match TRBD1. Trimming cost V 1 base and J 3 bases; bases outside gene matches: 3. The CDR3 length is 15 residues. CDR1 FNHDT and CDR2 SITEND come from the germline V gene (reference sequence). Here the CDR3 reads CASSINGTGDSDYTF. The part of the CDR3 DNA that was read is TGTGCCAGCAGTATAAACGGGACAGGGGACTCCGACTACACC.

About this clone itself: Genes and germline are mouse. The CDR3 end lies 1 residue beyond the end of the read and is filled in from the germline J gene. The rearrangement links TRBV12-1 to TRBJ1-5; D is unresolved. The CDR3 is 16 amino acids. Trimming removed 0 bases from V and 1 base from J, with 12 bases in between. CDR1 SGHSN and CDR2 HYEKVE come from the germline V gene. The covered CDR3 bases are TGTGCCAGCTCTCTCGAGGGTAGGGTGAACAACCAGGCTCCGCTT. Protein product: CASSLEGRVNNQAPL. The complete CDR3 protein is CASSLEGRVNNQAPLF.

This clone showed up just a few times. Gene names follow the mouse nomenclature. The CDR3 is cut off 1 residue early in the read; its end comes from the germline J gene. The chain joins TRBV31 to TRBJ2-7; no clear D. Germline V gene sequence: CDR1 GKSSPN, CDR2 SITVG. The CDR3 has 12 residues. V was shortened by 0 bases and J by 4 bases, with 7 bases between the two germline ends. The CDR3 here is CAWSLAEYEQYF. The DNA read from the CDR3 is TGTGCCTGGAGTCTGGCAGAATATGAACAGTAC.

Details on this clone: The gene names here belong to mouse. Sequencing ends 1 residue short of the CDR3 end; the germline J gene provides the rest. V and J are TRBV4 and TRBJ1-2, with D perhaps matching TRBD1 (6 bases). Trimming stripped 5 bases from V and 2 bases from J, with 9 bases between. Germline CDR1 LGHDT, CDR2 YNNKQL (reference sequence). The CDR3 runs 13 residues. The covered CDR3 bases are TGTGCCAGCAGCGTAGGGGGGAACTCCGACTACACC. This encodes CASSVGGNSDYT. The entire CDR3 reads CASSVGGNSDYTF.

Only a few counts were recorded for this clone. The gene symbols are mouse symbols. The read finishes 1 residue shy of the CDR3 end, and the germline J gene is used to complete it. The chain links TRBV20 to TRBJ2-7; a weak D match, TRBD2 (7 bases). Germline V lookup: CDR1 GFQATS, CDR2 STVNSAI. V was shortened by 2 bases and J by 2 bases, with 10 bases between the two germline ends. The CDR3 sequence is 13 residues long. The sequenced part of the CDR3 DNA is TGTGGTGCTAGGATTGGGGGGCCCTATGAACAGTAC. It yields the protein CGARIGGPYEQY. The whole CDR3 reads CGARIGGPYEQYF.

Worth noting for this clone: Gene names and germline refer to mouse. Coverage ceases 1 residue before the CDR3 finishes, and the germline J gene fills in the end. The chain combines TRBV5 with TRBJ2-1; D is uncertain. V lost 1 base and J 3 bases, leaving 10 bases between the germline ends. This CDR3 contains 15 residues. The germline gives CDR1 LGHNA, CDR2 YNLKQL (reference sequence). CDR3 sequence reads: CASSQGPNLYAEQFF. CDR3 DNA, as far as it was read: TGTGCCAGCAGCCAAGGACCGAACCTCTATGCTGAGCAGTTC.

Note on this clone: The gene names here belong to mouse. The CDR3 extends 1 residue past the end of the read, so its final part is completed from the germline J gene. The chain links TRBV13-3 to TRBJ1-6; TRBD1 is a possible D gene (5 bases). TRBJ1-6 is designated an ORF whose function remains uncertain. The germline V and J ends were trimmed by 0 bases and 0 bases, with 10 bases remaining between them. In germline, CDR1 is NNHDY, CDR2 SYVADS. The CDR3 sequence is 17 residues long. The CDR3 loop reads CASSDARGVSYNSPLYF. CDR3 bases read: TGTGCCAGCAGTGATGCCCGGGGGGTTTCCTATAATTCGCCCCTCTAC.

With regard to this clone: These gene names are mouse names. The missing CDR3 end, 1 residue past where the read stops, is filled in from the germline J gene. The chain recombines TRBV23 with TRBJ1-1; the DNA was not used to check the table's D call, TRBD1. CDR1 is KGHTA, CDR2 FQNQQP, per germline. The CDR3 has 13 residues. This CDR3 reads CSSSQQGDTEVFF. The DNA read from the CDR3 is TGCTCCAGCAGTCAACAGGGGGACACAGAAGTCTTC. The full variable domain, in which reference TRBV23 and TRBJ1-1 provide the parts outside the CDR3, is DAAVTQKPRYLIKMKGQEAEMKCIPEKGHTAVFWYQQKQSKELKFLIYFQNQQPLDQIDMVKERFSAVCPSSSLCSLGIRTCEAEDSALYLCSSSQQGDTEVFFGKGTRLTVV.